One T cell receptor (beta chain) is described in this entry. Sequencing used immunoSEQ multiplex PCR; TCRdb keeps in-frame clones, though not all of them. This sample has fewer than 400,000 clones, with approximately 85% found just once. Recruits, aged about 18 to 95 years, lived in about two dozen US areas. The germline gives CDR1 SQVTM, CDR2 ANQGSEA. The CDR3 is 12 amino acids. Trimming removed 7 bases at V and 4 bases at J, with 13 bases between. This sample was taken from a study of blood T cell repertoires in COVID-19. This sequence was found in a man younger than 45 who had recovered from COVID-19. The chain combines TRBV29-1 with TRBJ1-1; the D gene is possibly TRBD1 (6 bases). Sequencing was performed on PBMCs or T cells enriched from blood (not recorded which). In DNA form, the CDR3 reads TGCAGCGGGTCAGCAGGGGTCACTGAAGCTTTCTTT. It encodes CSGSAGVTEAFF.